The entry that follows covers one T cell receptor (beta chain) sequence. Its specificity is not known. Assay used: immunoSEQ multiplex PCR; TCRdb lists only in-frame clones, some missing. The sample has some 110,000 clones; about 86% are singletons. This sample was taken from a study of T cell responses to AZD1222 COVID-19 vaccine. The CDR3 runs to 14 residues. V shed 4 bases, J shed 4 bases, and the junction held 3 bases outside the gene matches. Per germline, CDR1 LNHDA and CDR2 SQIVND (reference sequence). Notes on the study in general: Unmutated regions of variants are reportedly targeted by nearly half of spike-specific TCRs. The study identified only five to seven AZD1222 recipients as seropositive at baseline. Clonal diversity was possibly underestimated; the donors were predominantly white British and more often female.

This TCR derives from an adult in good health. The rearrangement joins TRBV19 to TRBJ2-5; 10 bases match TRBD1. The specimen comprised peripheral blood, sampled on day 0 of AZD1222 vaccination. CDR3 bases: TGTGCCAGTAGTACGGGACAGGGGTCAGAGACCCAGTACTTC. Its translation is CASSTGQGSETQYF.